The entry that follows covers one T cell receptor (beta chain) sequence. The data were obtained in a study of shared clonotypes between healthy human individuals. V shed 9 bases and J 2 bases; nucleotides not matched to a gene: 6. The CDR3 has 14 amino acids. Germline V gene data show CDR1 as SNHLY and CDR2 as FYNNEI. Profiling relied on immunoSEQ multiplex PCR, and the TCRdb table lists in-frame clones only, not all of them. The table includes some 1.4 million clones, approximately 96% detected once. This TCR came from a man aged 25-45 years in good health. The sequenced sample was naive CD4+ T cells sorted from blood. The subset was: CD45RA+ positively selected. This chain connects TRBV2 to TRBJ1-3; the match to TRBD1 covers 8 bases. CDR3 protein: CARNRGVAGNTIYF. CDR3 nucleotide sequence: TGTGCCAGGAACAGGGGGGTCGCTGGAAACACCATATATTTT.